This note documents a single T cell receptor beta chain sequence. Its target is not known. This sample was taken from a study of shared clonotypes between healthy human individuals. General study results and limits: Clonotype sharing among donors likely depends on sequencing depth. In general, naive subsets displayed greater estimated richness than memory subsets did.

Germline values: CDR1 SGHRS, CDR2 YFSETQ. The CDR3 has 19 residues. The V segment lost 0 bases and the J segment 1 base; nucleotides outside the gene matches: 12. Profiling relied on immunoSEQ multiplex PCR, and the TCRdb table lists in-frame clones only, not all of them. The sample has some 2,100,000 clones; 93% are singletons. Only CD45RO-negative cells positively selected for CCR7 counted as naive CD8 cells, so terminally differentiated effector memory CD45RA+ cells were excluded. The sample was naive CD8+ T cells from PBMCs. The chain joins TRBV5-1 to TRBJ2-7; 11 nucleotides match TRBD2. This receptor was obtained from a man younger than 35 in good health. Some clones in this sample may be carry-over from other donors' samples. CDR3 sequence (DNA): TGCGCCAGCAGCTTGGAACTAGCGGGAGCTCCGATCCTATCCTACGAGCAGTACTTC. Encoded protein: CASSLELAGAPILSYEQYF.